These 8 T cell receptor beta chains came from one sample sequenced in a study of a mutant IDH1 vaccine in newly diagnosed glioma. Using immunoSEQ multiplex PCR, the repertoire was profiled, and TCRdb retains in-frame clones only, with some absent. Of over 50,000 clones in the sample, 85% to 90% are singletons; the top ten hold about 4.2%. As for time point: week 5, during vaccination. Mutant IDH1 20-mer peptide, at 300 ug, made up each vaccine dose, with topical imiquimod. Their antigens remain unidentified. The sequences come from PBMCs, collected from a glioma patient whose treatment included an IDH1 peptide vaccine. These receptors all come from a woman aged 40 to 50 with glioma.

The genes are TRBV7-6 and TRBJ2-2; tentatively, D is TRBD1 (7 bases). The CDR3 has 16 residues. V dropped 5 bases and J dropped 4 bases, with 17 bases sitting between them. Germline CDR1 SGHVS, CDR2 FNYEAQ. The CDR3 loop reads CASSPFHQGGTGELFF. The CDR3, as DNA: TGTGCCAGCAGCCCCTTCCACCAGGGGGGCACCGGGGAGCTGTTTTTT. The full variable domain, its missing parts supplied by reference TRBV7-6 and TRBJ2-2, is GAGVSQSPRYKVTKRGQDVALRCDPISGHVSLYWYRQALGQGPEFLTYFNYEAQQDKSGLPNDRFSAERPEGSISTLTIQRTEQRDSAMYRCASSPFHQGGTGELFFGEGSRLTVL.

The CDR3, as DNA: TGTGCCAGCAGCCGGGACCCTGAGGACACTGAAGCTTTCTTT. Encoded protein: CASSRDPEDTEAFF. The chain couples TRBV6-1 to TRBJ1-1, with TRBD1 as a possible D gene (5 bases). The germline V gene encodes CDR1 MNHNS and CDR2 SASEGT. Trimming stripped 6 bases from V and 3 bases from J, with 14 bases between. The length of the CDR3 is 14 residues.

The chain combines TRBV7-2 with TRBJ2-7; D is uncertain. Trimming shortened V by 3 bases and J by 0 bases, and 6 bases separated the two germline ends. Germline V gives CDR1 SGHTA, CDR2 FQGNSA. The CDR3 sequence is 13 residues long. The CDR3 nucleotides read TGTGCCAGCAGCTTCGGCGGCTCCTACGAGCAGTACTTC. Translating it yields CASSFGGSYEQYF.

The chain links TRBV12-5 to TRBJ1-1; TRBD1 aligns across 8 bases. The CDR3 sequence is 12 residues long. From germline, CDR1 is LGHNT and CDR2 FRNRAP. V lost 6 bases, J lost 9 bases, and 6 bases stayed unmatched. The CDR3 is CASGNPRGQAFF. DNA of the CDR3: TGTGCTAGTGGGAATCCCAGGGGGCAAGCTTTCTTT.

Note on this clone: One end of the junction does not line up with germline, which may come from a read error. The chain joins TRBV2 to TRBJ1-3; a possible D gene is TRBD1 (6 bases). Germline V lookup: CDR1 SNHLY, CDR2 FYNNEI. The CDR3 has 11 amino acids. The CDR3 coding sequence is TGTGCCAGCAGTGTAGGCCGGACAGCCAATTTT. Translated, it gives CASSVGRTANF.

The chain is built from TRBV7-8 and TRBJ2-3, with 9 bases fitting TRBD2. Looked up from germline, CDR1 is SGHVS and CDR2 is FQNEAQ. V trimming: 3 bases; J trimming: 2 bases; junction bases outside the gene matches: 3. The CDR3 is 15 amino acids. The CDR3 DNA is TGTGCCAGCAGCTTGCTAGCGGGGTTCACAGATACGCAGTATTTT. This gives the protein CASSLLAGFTDTQYF.

The sample holds one count of this clone. This rearrangement joins TRBV4-1 to TRBJ2-1; the D is unclear. The CDR3 totals 15 residues. Trimming pared 4 bases from V and 0 bases from J, leaving 10 bases between. CDR1 and CDR2 (germline): MGHRA, YSYEKL. The CDR3 sequence is CASSRIGNSYNEQFF. CDR3 sequence (DNA): TGCGCCAGCAGCCGAATAGGAAACTCCTACAATGAGCAGTTCTTC.

The V gene is TRBV2, the J gene TRBJ1-1; no firm D call. The CDR3 covers 19 residues. Looked up from germline, CDR1 is SNHLY and CDR2 is FYNNEI. V lost 3 bases to trimming and J lost 0 bases, with 23 bases between them. CDR3: CASSDGGYSSAIMNTEAFF. The CDR3 bases are TGTGCCAGCAGTGATGGAGGGTATTCCTCTGCGATTATGAACACTGAAGCTTTCTTT.